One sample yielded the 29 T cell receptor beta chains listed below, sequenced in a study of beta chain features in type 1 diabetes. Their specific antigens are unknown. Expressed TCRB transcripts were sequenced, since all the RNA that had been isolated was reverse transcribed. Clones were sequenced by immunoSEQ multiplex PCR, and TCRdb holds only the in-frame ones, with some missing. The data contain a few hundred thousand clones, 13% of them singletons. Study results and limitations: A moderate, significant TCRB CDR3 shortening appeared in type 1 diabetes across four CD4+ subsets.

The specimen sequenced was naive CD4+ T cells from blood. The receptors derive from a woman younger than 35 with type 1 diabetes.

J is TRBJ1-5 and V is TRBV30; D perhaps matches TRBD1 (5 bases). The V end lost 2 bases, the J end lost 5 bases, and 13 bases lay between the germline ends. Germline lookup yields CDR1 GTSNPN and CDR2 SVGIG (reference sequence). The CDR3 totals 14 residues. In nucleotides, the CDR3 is TGTGCCTGGAGTCTACTGGGGGGTCATCAGCCCCAGCATTTT. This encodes CAWSLLGGHQPQHF.

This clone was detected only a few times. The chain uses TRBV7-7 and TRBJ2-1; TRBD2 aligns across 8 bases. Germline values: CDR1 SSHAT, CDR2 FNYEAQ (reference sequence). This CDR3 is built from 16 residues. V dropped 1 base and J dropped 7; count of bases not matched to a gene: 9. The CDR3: CASSLEPLAGRNEQFF. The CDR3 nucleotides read TGTGCCAGCAGCTTAGAGCCGTTAGCGGGACGGAATGAGCAGTTCTTC.

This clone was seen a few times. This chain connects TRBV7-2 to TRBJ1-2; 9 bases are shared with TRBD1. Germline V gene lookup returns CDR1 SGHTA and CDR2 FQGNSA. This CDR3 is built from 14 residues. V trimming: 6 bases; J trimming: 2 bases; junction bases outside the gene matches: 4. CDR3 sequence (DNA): TGTGCCAGCAGGACGGACAGGGGAAACTATGGCTACACCTTC. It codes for CASRTDRGNYGYTF.

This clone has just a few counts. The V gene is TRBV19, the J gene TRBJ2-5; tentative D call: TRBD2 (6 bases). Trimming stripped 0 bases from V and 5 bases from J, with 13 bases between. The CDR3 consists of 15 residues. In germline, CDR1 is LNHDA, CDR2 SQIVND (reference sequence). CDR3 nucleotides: TGTGCCAGTAGTATAGACCAGCGCCGGGGGGAGACCCAGTACTTC. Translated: CASSIDQRRGETQYF.

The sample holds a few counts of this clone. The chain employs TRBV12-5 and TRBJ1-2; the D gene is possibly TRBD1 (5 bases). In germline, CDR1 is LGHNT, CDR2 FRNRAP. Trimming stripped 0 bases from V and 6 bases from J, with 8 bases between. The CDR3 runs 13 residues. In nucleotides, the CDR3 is TGTGCTAGTGGTTTGGTCGGCAGGGATGGCTACACCTTC. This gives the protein CASGLVGRDGYTF.

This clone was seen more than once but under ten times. CDR3 loop: CASSTQGNQPQHF. The CDR3 nucleotides read TGTGCCAGCAGCACACAGGGAAATCAGCCCCAGCATTTT. The chain couples TRBV7-9 to TRBJ1-5; TRBD1 is a possible D gene (6 bases). Looked up from germline, CDR1 is SEHNR and CDR2 is FQNEAQ (reference sequence). The CDR3 has 13 residues. Trimming took off 5 bases at V and 4 bases at J, with 9 bases between the two ends.

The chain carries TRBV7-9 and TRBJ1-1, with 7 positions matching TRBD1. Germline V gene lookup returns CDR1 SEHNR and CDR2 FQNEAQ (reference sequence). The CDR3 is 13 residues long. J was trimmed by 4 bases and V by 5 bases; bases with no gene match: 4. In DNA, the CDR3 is TGTGCCAGCAGCCAGGGGGGTGGCACTGAAGCTTTCTTT. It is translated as CASSQGGGTEAFF.

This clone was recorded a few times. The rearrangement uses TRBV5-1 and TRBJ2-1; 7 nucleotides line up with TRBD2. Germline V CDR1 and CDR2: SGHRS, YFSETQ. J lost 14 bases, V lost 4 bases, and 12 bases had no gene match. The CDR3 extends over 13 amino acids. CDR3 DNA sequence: TGCGCCAGCAGCCCGCCCACTAGCGACTCGGAGTTCTTC. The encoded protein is CASSPPTSDSEFF. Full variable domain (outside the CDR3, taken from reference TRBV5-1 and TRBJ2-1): KAGVTQTPRYLIKTRGQQVTLSCSPISGHRSVSWYQQTPGQGLQFLFEYFSETQRNKGNFPGRFSGRQFSNSRSEMNVSTLELGDSALYLCASSPPTSDSEFFGPGTRLTVL.

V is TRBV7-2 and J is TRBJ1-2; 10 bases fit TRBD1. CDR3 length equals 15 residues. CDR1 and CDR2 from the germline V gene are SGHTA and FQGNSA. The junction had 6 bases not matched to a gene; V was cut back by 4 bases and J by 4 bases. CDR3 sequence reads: CASSSRDRGSYGYTF. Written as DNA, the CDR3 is TGTGCCAGCAGCTCCCGGGACAGGGGAAGCTATGGCTACACCTTC.

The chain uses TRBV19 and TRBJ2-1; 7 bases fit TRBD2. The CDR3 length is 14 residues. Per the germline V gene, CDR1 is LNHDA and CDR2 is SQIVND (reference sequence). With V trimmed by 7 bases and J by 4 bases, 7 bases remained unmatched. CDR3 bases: TGTGCCAGTACGGAGACTAGCAGTTACAATGAGCAGTTCTTC. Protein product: CASTETSSYNEQFF.

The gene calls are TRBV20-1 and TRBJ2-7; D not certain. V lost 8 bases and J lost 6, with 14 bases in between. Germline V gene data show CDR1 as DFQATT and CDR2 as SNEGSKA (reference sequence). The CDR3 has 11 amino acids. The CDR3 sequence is CSSQAALEQYF. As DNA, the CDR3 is TGCAGTTCCCAGGCCGCGCTCGAGCAGTACTTC.

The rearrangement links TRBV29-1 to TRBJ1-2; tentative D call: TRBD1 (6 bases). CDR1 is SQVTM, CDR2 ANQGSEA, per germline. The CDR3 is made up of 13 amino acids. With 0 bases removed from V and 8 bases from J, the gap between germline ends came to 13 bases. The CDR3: CSVEDNRVGGYTF. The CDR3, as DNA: TGCAGCGTTGAAGATAACAGGGTGGGCGGCTACACCTTC.

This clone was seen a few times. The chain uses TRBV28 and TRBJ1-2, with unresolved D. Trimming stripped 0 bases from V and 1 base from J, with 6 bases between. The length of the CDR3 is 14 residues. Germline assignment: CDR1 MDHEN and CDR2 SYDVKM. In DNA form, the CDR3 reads TGTGCCAGCAGTTTATGGGGCAGTAACTATGGCTACACCTTC. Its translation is CASSLWGSNYGYTF.

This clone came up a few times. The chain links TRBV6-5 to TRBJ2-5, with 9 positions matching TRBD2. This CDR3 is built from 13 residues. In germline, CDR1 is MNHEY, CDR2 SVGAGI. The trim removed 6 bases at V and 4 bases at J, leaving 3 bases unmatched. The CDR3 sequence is CASSVAGAETQYF. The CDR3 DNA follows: TGTGCCAGCAGCGTAGCGGGAGCAGAGACCCAGTACTTC.

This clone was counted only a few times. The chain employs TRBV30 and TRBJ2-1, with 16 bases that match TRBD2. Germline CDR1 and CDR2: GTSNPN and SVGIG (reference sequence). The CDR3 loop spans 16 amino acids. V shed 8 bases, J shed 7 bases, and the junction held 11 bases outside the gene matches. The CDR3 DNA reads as TGTGCCAGGGGACTAGCGGGAGGGCCCCTCGGGAATGAGCAGTTCTTC. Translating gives CARGLAGGPLGNEQFF.

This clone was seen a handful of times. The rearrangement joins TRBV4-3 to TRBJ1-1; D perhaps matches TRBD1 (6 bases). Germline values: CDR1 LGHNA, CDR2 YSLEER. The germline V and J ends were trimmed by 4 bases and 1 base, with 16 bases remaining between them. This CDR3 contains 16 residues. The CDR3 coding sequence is TGCGCCAGCAGCCCCTTTCCGGGACAATGGAACACTGAAGCTTTCTTT. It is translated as CASSPFPGQWNTEAFF.

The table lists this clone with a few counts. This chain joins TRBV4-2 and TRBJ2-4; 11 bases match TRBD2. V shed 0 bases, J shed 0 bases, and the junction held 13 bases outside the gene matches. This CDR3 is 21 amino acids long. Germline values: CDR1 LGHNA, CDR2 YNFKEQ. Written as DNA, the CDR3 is TGTGCCAGCAGCCAAGATGGGGCCCGGACTAGCGGGTTTCTAGCCAAAAACATTCAGTACTTC. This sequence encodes CASSQDGARTSGFLAKNIQYF.

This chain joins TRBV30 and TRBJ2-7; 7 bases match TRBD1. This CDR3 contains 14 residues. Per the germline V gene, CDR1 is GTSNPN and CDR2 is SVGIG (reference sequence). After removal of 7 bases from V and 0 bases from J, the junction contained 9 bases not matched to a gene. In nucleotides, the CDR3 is TGTGCCTACCCCCGGGACAGCAGCTCCTACGAGCAGTACGTC. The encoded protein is CAYPRDSSSYEQYV.

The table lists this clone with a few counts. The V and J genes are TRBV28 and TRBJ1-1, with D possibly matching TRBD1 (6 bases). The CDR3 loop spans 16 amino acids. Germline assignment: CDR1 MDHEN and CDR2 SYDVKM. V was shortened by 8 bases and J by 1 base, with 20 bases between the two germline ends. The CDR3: CASPPVPPGANTEAFF. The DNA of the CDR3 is TGTGCCAGCCCACCAGTCCCGCCAGGGGCGAACACTGAAGCTTTCTTT. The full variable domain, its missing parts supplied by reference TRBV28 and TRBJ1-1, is DVKVTQSSRYLVKRTGEKVFLECVQDMDHENMFWYRQDPGLGLRLIYFSYDVKMKEKGDIPEGYSVSREKKERFSLILESASTNQTSMYLCASPPVPPGANTEAFFGQGTRLTVV.

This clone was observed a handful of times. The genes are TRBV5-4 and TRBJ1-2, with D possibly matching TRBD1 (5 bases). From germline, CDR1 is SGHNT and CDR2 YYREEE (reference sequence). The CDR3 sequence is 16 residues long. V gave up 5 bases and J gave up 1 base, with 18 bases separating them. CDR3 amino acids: CASSPPGGPINYGYTF. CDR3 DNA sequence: TGTGCCAGCAGTCCCCCGGGGGGACCTATTAACTATGGCTACACCTTC.

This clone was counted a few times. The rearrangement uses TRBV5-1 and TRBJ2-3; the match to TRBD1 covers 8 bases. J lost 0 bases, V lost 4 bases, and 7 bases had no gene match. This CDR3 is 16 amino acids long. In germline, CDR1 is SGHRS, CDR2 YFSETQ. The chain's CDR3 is CASSLSGQGSTDTQYF. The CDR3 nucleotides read TGCGCCAGCAGCCTCTCCGGACAGGGAAGCACAGATACGCAGTATTTT.

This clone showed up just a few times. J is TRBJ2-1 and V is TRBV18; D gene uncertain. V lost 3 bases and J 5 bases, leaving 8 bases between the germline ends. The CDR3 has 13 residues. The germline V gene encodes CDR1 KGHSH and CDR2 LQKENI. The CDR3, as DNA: TGTGCCAGCTCACCGCAACGCGACAATGAGCAGTTCTTC. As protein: CASSPQRDNEQFF.

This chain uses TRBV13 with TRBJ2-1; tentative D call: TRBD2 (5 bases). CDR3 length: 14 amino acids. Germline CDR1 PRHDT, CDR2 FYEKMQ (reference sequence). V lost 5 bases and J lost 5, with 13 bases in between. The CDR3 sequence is CASSISGYDNEQFF. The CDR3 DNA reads TGTGCCAGCAGCATAAGCGGATATGACAATGAGCAGTTCTTC.

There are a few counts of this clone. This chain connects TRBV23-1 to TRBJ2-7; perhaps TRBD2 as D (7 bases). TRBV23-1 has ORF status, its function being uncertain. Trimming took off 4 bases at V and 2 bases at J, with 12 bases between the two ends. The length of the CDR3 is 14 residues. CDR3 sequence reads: CASSRGGKPYEQYV. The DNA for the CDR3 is TGCGCCAGCAGTCGCGGGGGCAAGCCCTACGAGCAGTACGTC.

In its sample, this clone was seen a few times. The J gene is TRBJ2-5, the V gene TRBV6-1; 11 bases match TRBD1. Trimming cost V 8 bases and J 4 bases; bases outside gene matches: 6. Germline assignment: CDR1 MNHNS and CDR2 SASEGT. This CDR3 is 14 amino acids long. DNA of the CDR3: TGTGCCAGCGATGGACAGGGGGCGGCAGAGACCCAGTACTTC. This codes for CASDGQGAAETQYF.

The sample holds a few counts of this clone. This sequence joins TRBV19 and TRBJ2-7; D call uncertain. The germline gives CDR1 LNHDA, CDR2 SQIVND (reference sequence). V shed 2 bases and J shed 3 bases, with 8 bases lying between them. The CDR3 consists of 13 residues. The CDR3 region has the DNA TGTGCCAGTAGTATACGGGTTGGCTACGAGCAGTACGTC. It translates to CASSIRVGYEQYV.

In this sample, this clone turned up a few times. The DNA of the CDR3 is TGTGCCAGCAGCTTATGGCAACCTAGCACAGATACGCAGTATTTT. Amino acid sequence: CASSLWQPSTDTQYF. The genes are TRBV7-8 and TRBJ2-3, with D uncertain. The CDR3 is 15 amino acids. Germline CDR1 SGHVS, CDR2 FQNEAQ. Trimming stripped 2 bases from V and 0 bases from J, with 9 bases between.

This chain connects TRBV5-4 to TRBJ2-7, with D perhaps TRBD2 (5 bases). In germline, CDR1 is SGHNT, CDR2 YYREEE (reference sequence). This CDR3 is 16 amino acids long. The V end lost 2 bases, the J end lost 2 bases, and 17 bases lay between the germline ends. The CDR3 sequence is CASSFSNMMTTYEQYF. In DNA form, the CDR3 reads TGTGCCAGCAGCTTTTCTAATATGATGACTACCTACGAGCAGTACTTC.

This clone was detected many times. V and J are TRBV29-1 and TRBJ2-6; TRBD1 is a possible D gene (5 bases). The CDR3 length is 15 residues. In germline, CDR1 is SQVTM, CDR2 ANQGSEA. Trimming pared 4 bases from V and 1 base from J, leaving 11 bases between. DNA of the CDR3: TGCAGCGTTGGGCCTACAGGATCTGGGGCCAACGTCCTGACTTTC. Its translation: CSVGPTGSGANVLTF.